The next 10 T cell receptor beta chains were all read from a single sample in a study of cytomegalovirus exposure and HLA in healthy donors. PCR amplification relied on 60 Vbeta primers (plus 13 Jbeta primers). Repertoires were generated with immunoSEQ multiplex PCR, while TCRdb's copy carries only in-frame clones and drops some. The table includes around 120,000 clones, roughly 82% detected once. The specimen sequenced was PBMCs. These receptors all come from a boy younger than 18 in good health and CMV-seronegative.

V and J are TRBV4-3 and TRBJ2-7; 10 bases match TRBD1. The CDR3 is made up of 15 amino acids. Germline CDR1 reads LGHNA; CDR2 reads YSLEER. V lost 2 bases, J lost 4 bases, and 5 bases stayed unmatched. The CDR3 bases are TGCGCCAGCAGCCAACGGGCGGGACAGGGGTACGAGCAGTACTTC. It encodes CASSQRAGQGYEQYF.

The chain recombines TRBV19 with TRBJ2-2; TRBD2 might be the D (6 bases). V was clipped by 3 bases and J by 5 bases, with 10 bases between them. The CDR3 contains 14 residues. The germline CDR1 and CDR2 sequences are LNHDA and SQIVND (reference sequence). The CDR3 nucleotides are TGTGCCAGTAGTATCAGGGAGGTAACCGGGGAGCTGTTTTTT. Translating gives CASSIREVTGELFF.

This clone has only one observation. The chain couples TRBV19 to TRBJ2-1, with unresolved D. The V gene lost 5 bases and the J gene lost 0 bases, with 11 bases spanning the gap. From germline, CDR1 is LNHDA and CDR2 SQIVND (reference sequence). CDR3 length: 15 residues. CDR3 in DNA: TGTGCCAGTAGTCCCCTTAGGAGCTCCTACAATGAGCAGTTCTTC. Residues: CASSPLRSSYNEQFF.

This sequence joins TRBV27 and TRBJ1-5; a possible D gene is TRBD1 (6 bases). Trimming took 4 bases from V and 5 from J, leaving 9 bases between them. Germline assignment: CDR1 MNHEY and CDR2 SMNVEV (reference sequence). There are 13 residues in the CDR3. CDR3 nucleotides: TGTGCCAGCAGTTGGGACAATTATCAGCCCCAGCATTTT. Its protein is CASSWDNYQPQHF.

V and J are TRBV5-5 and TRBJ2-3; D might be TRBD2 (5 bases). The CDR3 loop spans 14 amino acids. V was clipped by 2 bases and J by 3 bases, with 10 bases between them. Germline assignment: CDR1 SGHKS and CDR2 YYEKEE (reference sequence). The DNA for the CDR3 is TGTGCCAGCAGCTTAATGCGGACTACAGATACGCAGTATTTT. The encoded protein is CASSLMRTTDTQYF.

The CDR3 DNA follows: TGTGCCACCAGCAGTGGGGCTCGCCAGCCCCAGCATTTT. Its translation: CATSSGARQPQHF. This sequence joins TRBV15 and TRBJ1-5; maybe TRBD1 (5 bases). V was pared by 3 bases and J by 7 bases, with 10 bases between. The CDR3 extends over 13 amino acids. CDR1 and CDR2 from the germline V gene are LNHNV and YYDKDF (reference sequence).

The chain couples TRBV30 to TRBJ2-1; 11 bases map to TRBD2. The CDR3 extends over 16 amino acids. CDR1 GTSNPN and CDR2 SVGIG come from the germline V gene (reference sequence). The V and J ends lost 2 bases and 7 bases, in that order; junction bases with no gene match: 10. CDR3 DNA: TGTGCCTGGAGTTTCACTACTAGCGGGAGTGGTAATGAGCAGTTCTTC. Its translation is CAWSFTTSGSGNEQFF.

The CDR3 loop reads CASSIGLARTSGRANEQFF. CDR3 DNA: TGTGCCAGTAGTATCGGCTTAGCGAGGACTAGCGGGAGGGCGAATGAGCAGTTCTTC. This chain connects TRBV19 to TRBJ2-1; 15 nucleotides align to TRBD2. V shed 3 bases and J 7 bases; nucleotides not matched to a gene: 13. Germline lookup yields CDR1 LNHDA and CDR2 SQIVND (reference sequence). This CDR3 comprises 19 residues.

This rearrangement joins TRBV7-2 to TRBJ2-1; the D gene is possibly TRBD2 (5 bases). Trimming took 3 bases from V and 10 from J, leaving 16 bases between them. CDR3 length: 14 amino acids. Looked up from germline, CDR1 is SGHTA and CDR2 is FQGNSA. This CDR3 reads CASSFNGGLDEQFF. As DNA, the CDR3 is TGTGCCAGCAGCTTTAACGGAGGTCTAGACGAGCAGTTCTTC.

The CDR3 region has the DNA TGTGCCACCAGCGAAGGGAGGCGGCCGAACACTGAAGCTTTCTTT. Its translation: CATSEGRRPNTEAFF. The V and J genes are TRBV15 and TRBJ1-1; D is uncertain. The V end lost 5 bases, the J end lost 1 base, and 14 bases lay between the germline ends. The CDR3 is 15 amino acids. The germline CDR1 and CDR2 sequences are LNHNV and YYDKDF (reference sequence).